Listed below are T cell receptor beta chains from one sample, sequenced in a study of cytotoxic CD8 clonotypes in ibrutinib-treated CLL. Using immunoSEQ multiplex PCR, the repertoire was profiled, and TCRdb retains in-frame clones only, with some absent. The table has 25,000 to 30,000 clones, roughly 60% seen once. The sequencing used PBMCs, collected before ibrutinib treatment. The receptor source for this set is a human donor with chronic lymphocytic leukemia. The CDR3 runs from the conserved cysteine through the conserved F or W. A D gene is named only where the DNA matches it firmly. A row's size may be missing; if present it is once, few, many or a size class.

CDR3 DNA	CDR3 protein	clone size	D gene	V gene	J gene
TGTGCCGAGTGGCAGACCTACGAGCAGTACTTC	CAEWQTYEQYF	-	-	TRBV28	TRBJ2-7
TGTGCCAGCAGTTACTCACCGTTAGACGAGCAGTACTTC	CASSYSPLDEQYF	-	-	TRBV6-5	TRBJ2-7
TGTGCCAGCAGCCCCGTCGGGGGATGGAACTATGGCTACACCTTC	CASSPVGGWNYGYTF	-	-	TRBV11-2	TRBJ1-2
TGTGCCAGCACGAACAGGGGCTACGAGCAGTACTTC	CASTNRGYEQYF	-	TRBD1	TRBV11-2	TRBJ2-7
TGTGCCAGCAGCTCTCCCAAGGGACAGGGGGCCTACGAGCAGTACTTC	CASSSPKGQGAYEQYF	few	-	TRBV21-1	TRBJ2-7
TGTGCCAGCAGCACACAGGACGGGGGGGAAGAGACCCAGTACTTC	CASSTQDGGEETQYF	-	TRBD2	TRBV13	TRBJ2-5
TGTGCCAGCAGCTTAGAATCTAGCGGGGGTATGTACTTC	CASSLESSGGMYF	once	TRBD2	TRBV7-6	TRBJ2-7
TGTGCCACCAGCAGCCGGACAGCTAATCAGCCCCAGCATTTT	CATSSRTANQPQHF	few	-	TRBV15	TRBJ1-5
TGTGCCAGTGGGACAGGGGGCGTTGGTGGCTACACCTTC	CASGTGGVGGYTF	-	TRBD1	TRBV19	TRBJ1-2
TGTGCCAGCAGCTTAGGGGACAGGGGTTCCTACAATGAGCAGTTCTTC	CASSLGDRGSYNEQFF	-	TRBD1	TRBV7-9	TRBJ2-1